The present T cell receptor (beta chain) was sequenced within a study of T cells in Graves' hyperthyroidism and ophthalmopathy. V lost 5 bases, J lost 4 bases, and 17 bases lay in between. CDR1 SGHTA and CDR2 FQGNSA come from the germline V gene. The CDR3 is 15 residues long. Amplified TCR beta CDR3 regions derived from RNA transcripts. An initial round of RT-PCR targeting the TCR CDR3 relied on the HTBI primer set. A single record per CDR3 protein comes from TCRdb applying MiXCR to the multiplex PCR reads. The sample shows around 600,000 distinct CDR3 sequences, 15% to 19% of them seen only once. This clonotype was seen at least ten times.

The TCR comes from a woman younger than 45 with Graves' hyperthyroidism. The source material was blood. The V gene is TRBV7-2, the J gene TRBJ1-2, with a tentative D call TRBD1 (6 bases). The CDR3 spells CASSISEGQLYGYTF. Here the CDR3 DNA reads TGTGCCAGCAGCATCAGCGAAGGACAGCTCTATGGCTACACCTTC.